This T cell receptor beta chain is drawn from a study of T cell responses to AZD1222 COVID-19 vaccine. Notes on the study in general: Sampled repertoires all dated from after the peak T cell response.

Germline lookup yields CDR1 SNHLY and CDR2 FYNNEI. The V segment lost 8 bases and the J segment 6 bases; nucleotides outside the gene matches: 6. The CDR3 has 15 residues. Sequencing was performed with immunoSEQ multiplex PCR; in TCRdb, only in-frame clones are kept and a portion is missing. The data show 200,000 to 300,000 clones, approximately 95% seen once. A note on this clone: No antigen is known for it.

The receptor was isolated from an adult in good health. This sample comprised peripheral blood, obtained on day 0 of AZD1222 vaccination. The chain combines TRBV2 with TRBJ2-1, with 14 bases aligning to TRBD2. CDR3 DNA: TGTGCCAGCGGAAAAGGACTAGCGGGAGGCAATGAGCAGTTCTTC. This encodes CASGKGLAGGNEQFF. Full variable domain (missing parts from reference TRBV2 and TRBJ2-1): EPEVTQTPSHQVTQMGQEVILRCVPISNHLYFYWYRQILGQKVEFLVSFYNNEISEKSEIFDDQFSVERPDGSNFTLKIRSTKLEDSAMYFCASGKGLAGGNEQFFGPGTRLTVL.